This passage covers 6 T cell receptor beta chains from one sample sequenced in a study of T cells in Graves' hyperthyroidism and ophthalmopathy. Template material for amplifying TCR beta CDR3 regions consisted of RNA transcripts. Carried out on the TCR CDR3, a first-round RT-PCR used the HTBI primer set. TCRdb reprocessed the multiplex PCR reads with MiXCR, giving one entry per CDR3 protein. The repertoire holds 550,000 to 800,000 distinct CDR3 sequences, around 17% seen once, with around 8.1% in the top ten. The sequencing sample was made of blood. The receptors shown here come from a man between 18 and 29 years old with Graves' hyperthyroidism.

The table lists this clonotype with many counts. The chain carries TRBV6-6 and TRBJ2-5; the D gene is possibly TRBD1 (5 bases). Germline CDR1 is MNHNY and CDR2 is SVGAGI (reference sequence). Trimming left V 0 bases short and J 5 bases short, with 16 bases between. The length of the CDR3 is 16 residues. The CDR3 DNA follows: TGTGCCAGCAGTTACTCGATGGCAGGGTCGGGTGAGACCCAGTACTTC. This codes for CASSYSMAGSGETQYF.

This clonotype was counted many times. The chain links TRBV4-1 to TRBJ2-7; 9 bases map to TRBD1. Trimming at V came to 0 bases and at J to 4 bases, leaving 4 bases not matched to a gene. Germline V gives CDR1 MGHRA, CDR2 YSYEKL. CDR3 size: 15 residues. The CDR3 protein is CASSQDGTGWYEQYF. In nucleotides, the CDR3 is TGCGCCAGCAGCCAAGACGGGACAGGGTGGTACGAGCAGTACTTC.

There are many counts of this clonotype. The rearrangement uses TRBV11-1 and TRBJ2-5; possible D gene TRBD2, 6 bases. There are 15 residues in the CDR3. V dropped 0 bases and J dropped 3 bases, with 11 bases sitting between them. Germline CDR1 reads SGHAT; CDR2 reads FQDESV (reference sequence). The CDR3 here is CASSLASGSKETQYF. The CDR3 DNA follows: TGTGCCAGCAGCTTAGCTAGCGGATCAAAAGAGACCCAGTACTTC.

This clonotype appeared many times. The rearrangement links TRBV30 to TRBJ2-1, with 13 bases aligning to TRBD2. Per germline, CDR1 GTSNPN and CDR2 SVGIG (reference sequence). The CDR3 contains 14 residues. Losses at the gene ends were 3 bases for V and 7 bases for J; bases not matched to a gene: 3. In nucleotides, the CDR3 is TGTGCCTGGAGCACTAGCGGGAGGGTTAATGAGCAGTTCTTC. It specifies CAWSTSGRVNEQFF.

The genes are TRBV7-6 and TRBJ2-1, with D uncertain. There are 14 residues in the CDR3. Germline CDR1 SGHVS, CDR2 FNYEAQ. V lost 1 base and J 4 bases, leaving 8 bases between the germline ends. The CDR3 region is CASSLGFWYNEQFF. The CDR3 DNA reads TGTGCCAGCAGCTTAGGTTTTTGGTACAATGAGCAGTTCTTC. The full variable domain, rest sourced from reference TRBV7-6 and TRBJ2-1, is GAGVSQSPRYKVTKRGQDVALRCDPISGHVSLYWYRQALGQGPEFLTYFNYEAQQDKSGLPNDRFSAERPEGSISTLTIQRTEQRDSAMYRCASSLGFWYNEQFFGPGTRLTVL.

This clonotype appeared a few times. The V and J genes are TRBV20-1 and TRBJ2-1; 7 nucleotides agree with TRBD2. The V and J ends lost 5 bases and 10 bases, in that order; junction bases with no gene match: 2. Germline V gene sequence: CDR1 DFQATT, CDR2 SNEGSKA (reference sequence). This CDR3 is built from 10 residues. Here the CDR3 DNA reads TGCAGTGCTCTGGGACTAGAGCAGTTCTTC. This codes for CSALGLEQFF.